The 18 T cell receptor beta chains below were found in one sample sequenced in a study of blood T cell repertoires in COVID-19. The assay was immunoSEQ multiplex PCR, and TCRdb's table has in-frame clones only and misses some. The sample lists about 120,000 clones; 65% to 85% were seen once. The sequencing sample was made of peripheral blood. These TCRs come from a man in his 70s with acute or convalescent COVID-19.

The chain recombines TRBV11-2 with TRBJ2-5, with 10 nucleotides matching TRBD2. This CDR3 contains 18 residues. Germline V gene data show CDR1 as SGHAT and CDR2 as FQNNGV. The ends lost 2 bases at V and 2 bases at J; junction bases unmatched: 11. The CDR3 DNA reads TGTGCCAGCAGCTTAAGAGGGGCTCTAGCGGGGGCTCAAGAGACCCAGTACTTC. This codes for CASSLRGALAGAQETQYF.

The chain employs TRBV14 and TRBJ2-3; TRBD1 agrees at 9 bases. The CDR3 contains 17 residues. CDR1 and CDR2 (germline): SGHDN, FVKESK. V was clipped by 4 bases and J by 0 bases; unmatched bases: 8. The CDR3 DNA reads TGTGCCAGCAGCCCTCTAACAGGGGGCTGGAGCACAGATACGCAGTATTTT. Protein: CASSPLTGGWSTDTQYF.

This clone was observed a few times. The rearrangement joins TRBV28 to TRBJ1-2; 7 nucleotides align to TRBD1. CDR3 length equals 13 residues. Trimming cost V 6 bases and J 8 bases; bases outside gene matches: 9. Germline CDR1 reads MDHEN; CDR2 reads SYDVKM. The CDR3 here is CASRDRDSGGYTF. The DNA for the CDR3 is TGTGCCAGCAGAGACAGGGACTCGGGGGGCTACACCTTC.

The chain is built from TRBV12-3 or TRBV12-4 and TRBJ1-1; D is ambiguous. V lost 3 bases to trimming and J lost 1 base, with 6 bases between them. CDR3 length: 13 residues. The CDR3 DNA is TGTGCCAGCAGTTTGGACTGGAACACTGAAGCTTTCTTT. It specifies CASSLDWNTEAFF.

The chain employs TRBV9 and TRBJ2-7; the match to TRBD2 covers 7 bases. Germline V CDR1 and CDR2: SGDLS, YYNGEE. The V gene end was trimmed by 4 bases and the J gene end by 2 bases; junction bases not matched to a gene: 6. CDR3 length equals 14 residues. The CDR3 DNA is TGTGCCAGCAGCCCGGCGGGGGTCCCCTACGAGCAGTACTTC. The encoded protein is CASSPAGVPYEQYF.

The V call is TRBV24-1, the J call TRBJ2-2, with D unclear. The V end was cut by 9 bases, the J end by 6 bases, with 10 bases between. The length of the CDR3 is 12 residues. From germline, CDR1 is KGHDR and CDR2 SFDVKD. DNA of the CDR3: TGTGCCACCTCGAGTGTAGCCGGGGAGCTGTTTTTT. This gives the protein CATSSVAGELFF.

The chain carries TRBV2 and TRBJ2-3, with TRBD2 identical over 8 bases. Losses at the gene ends were 7 bases for V and 6 bases for J; bases not matched to a gene: 18. Germline V lookup: CDR1 SNHLY, CDR2 FYNNEI. CDR3 size: 17 residues. The CDR3 protein is CASNKGLGERGRDTQYF. CDR3 sequence (DNA): TGTGCCAGCAATAAAGGATTGGGAGAGCGGGGGAGGGATACGCAGTATTTT.

The chain joins TRBV2 to TRBJ1-2; maybe TRBD1 (5 bases). V was trimmed by 8 bases and J by 1 base, leaving 14 bases between them. Germline V gene lookup returns CDR1 SNHLY and CDR2 FYNNEI. This CDR3 region has 14 residues. CDR3: CASSLRGVNYGYTF. CDR3 bases: TGTGCCAGCTCGTTGCGGGGGGTTAACTATGGCTACACCTTC.

The rearrangement joins TRBV21-1 to TRBJ2-7; TRBD1 is taken as the D call from the table, unchecked against the DNA. TRBV21-1 is tagged as a pseudogene. This CDR3 is built from 14 residues. CDR3: CASSKTGLSYEQYF. CDR3 sequence (DNA): TGTGCCAGCAGCAAGACAGGTCTCTCCTACGAGCAGTACTTC.

This clone appeared a single time. The V and J genes are TRBV19 and TRBJ1-1; a possible D gene is TRBD1 (5 bases). V lost 7 bases, J lost 7 bases, and 19 bases lay in between. The CDR3 length is 14 residues. CDR1 is LNHDA, CDR2 SQIVND, per germline (reference sequence). CDR3 nucleotide sequence: TGTGCCAGTAAACCCAGGGCGGCAGTCGGTGAAGCTTTCTTT. Translating it yields CASKPRAAVGEAFF.

The gene calls are TRBV3-1 (or the pseudogene TRBV3-2) and TRBJ2-5, with 12 bases fitting TRBD2. CDR3 size: 16 residues. Germline trimming cut 6 bases from V and 2 bases from J; bases unmatched to any gene: 7. Germline CDR1 and CDR2: LGHDT and YNNKEL (reference sequence). The CDR3 here is CASSPTTSGGQETQYF. CDR3 DNA sequence: TGTGCCAGCAGTCCGACTACTAGCGGGGGGCAAGAGACCCAGTACTTC.

The CDR3: CASRGGSSNQPQHF. CDR3 nucleotides: TGTGCCAGCAGGGGGGGGAGTAGCAATCAGCCCCAGCATTTT. This chain links TRBV6-5 with TRBJ1-5; D is perhaps TRBD1 (5 bases). The CDR3 length is 14 residues. Germline V gene lookup returns CDR1 MNHEY and CDR2 SVGAGI. Trimming removed 6 bases from V and 0 bases from J, with 9 bases in between.

The chain carries TRBV18 and TRBJ1-1; D perhaps matches TRBD1 (5 bases). CDR1 and CDR2 (germline): KGHSH, LQKENI. The CDR3 totals 14 residues. V dropped 6 bases and J dropped 2 bases, with 13 bases sitting between them. CDR3 nucleotides: TGTGCCAGCTCGGCGACAGTTCCTAACACTGAAGCTTTCTTT. Its protein is CASSATVPNTEAFF.

This sequence joins TRBV27 and TRBJ2-7, with TRBD1 identical over 9 bases. V gave up 1 base and J gave up 6 bases; unmatched junction bases: 7. Germline assignment: CDR1 MNHEY and CDR2 SMNVEV (reference sequence). CDR3 length equals 15 residues. CDR3 nucleotides: TGTGCCAGCAGTTTATACAGGGGGCTTCCCCCCGAGCAGTACTTC. Translated: CASSLYRGLPPEQYF.

The V gene is TRBV2, the J gene TRBJ1-3; D is ambiguous. Per germline, CDR1 SNHLY and CDR2 FYNNEI. This CDR3 contains 13 residues. Between the trimmed V and J ends, which lost 10 bases and 11 bases, there was a span of 21 bases. The CDR3 reads CATKWARWNAIYF. CDR3 nucleotide sequence: TGTGCCACTAAATGGGCCAGGTGGAACGCCATATATTTT.

The chain recombines TRBV14 with TRBJ2-2, with TRBD1 as a possible D gene (5 bases). CDR3 length: 16 residues. Trimming removed 4 bases at V and 1 base at J, with 13 bases between. Germline CDR1 SGHDN, CDR2 FVKESK. Here the CDR3 reads CASSPPGHRNTGELFF. The CDR3 nucleotides read TGTGCCAGCAGCCCCCCAGGGCACAGGAACACCGGGGAGCTGTTTTTT.

This clone has a single count. The chain is built from TRBV7-5 and TRBJ1-4; TRBD1, the table's D call, was not compared with the DNA. TRBV7-5 is described as a pseudogene. CDR3 size: 14 residues. CDR3: CARSSGQGGEKLFF. In DNA form, the CDR3 reads TGTGCCAGAAGCTCGGGACAGGGAGGGGAAAAACTGTTTTTT.

The V gene is TRBV28, the J gene TRBJ2-7, with 7 bases that match TRBD1. The germline V gene encodes CDR1 MDHEN and CDR2 SYDVKM. The J segment lost 2 bases and the V segment lost 6 bases, leaving 13 bases of the junction unmatched. The CDR3 spans 16 residues. CDR3 sequence (DNA): TGTGCCAGCAGGGGGACGACAGGGTTGAGGACCTACGAGCAGTACTTC. Residues: CASRGTTGLRTYEQYF.